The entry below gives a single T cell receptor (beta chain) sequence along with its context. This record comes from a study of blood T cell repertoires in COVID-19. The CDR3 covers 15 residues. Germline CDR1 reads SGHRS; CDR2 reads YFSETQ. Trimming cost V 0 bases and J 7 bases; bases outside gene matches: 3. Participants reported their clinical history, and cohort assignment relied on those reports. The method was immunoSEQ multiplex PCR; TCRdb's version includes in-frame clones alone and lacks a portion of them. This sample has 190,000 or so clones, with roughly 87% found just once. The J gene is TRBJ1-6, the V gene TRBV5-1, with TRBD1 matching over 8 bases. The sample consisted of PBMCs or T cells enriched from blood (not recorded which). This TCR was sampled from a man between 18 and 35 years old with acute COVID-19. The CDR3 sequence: CASSLGGTGNSPLHF. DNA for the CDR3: TGCGCCAGCAGCTTGGGGGGGACAGGAAATTCACCCCTCCACTTT.